These 30 T cell receptor beta chains originate from one sample sequenced in a study of blood T cell repertoires in COVID-19 (dated by TCRdb to about 2020). Receptor libraries were prepared by the immunoSEQ multiplex PCR assay. The clones in this table, taken by TCRdb from immuneACCESS, are in-frame only. Not every clone is retained; where verified, under half of the shortfall comes from an unresolved V gene, and the cause of the rest is unknown. The sample table contains about 180,000 clones; only one count was recorded for 70% to 90% of them. Of the sample, 3.5% to 4.5% is held by the ten largest clones. Sequencing was performed on peripheral blood. All receptors derive from a woman in her 30s with acute or convalescent COVID-19.

The chain links TRBV6-5 to TRBJ1-2, with TRBD1 matching 7 bases. This CDR3 is 12 amino acids long. Germline values: CDR1 MNHEY, CDR2 SVGAGI. V shed 6 bases, J shed 3 bases, and the junction held 1 base outside the gene matches. The DNA for the CDR3 is TGTGCCAGCAGCAGGGGGTACTATGGCTACACCTTC. Protein sequence: CASSRGYYGYTF.

This clone came up once. The chain is built from TRBV7-2 and TRBJ1-3, with D tentatively TRBD1 (5 bases). This CDR3 has 14 amino acids. Germline values: CDR1 SGHTA, CDR2 FQGNSA. The V end lost 5 bases, the J end lost 8 bases, and 16 bases lay between the germline ends. CDR3 protein: CASSAQIGVDTIYF. In DNA, the CDR3 is TGTGCCAGCAGCGCACAGATAGGGGTAGACACCATATATTTT.

The CDR3 loop reads CASSLALGQERGHNQPQHF. Here the CDR3 DNA reads TGTGCCAGCAGCTTAGCGTTGGGACAAGAGAGGGGCCACAATCAGCCCCAGCATTTT. The genes are TRBV7-8 and TRBJ1-5, with D possibly being TRBD1 (6 bases). CDR3 length: 19 residues. Germline V gives CDR1 SGHVS, CDR2 FQNEAQ. The V end was cut by 0 bases, the J end by 3 bases, with 21 bases between.

The chain employs TRBV7-8 and TRBJ1-2; 8 bases agree with TRBD1. V dropped 7 bases and J dropped 4; count of bases not matched to a gene: 11. The CDR3 loop spans 15 amino acids. The germline V gene has CDR1 SGHVS and CDR2 FQNEAQ. The CDR3 region has the DNA TGTGCCAGCACCCCTTCCCCAGGGGGCGGCTATGGCTACACCTTC. It encodes CASTPSPGGGYGYTF.

This clone came up a few times. Other DNA sequences in this specimen translate into the identical CDR3. The J gene is TRBJ1-5, the V gene TRBV3-1 (or the pseudogene TRBV3-2); the D gene is possibly TRBD1 (5 bases). V lost 1 base to trimming and J lost 2 bases, with 9 bases between them. The CDR3 consists of 15 residues. In germline, CDR1 is LGHDT, CDR2 YNNKEL (reference sequence). The CDR3 DNA follows: TGTGCCAGCAGCCAAGGAGTAGGGGGCAATCAGCCCCAGCATTTT. It translates to CASSQGVGGNQPQHF.

This chain uses TRBV2 with TRBJ2-3, with no clear D. Deletions cut 6 bases from V and 5 bases from J, with 9 bases between. CDR1 and CDR2 (germline): SNHLY, FYNNEI. CDR3 length: 12 residues. CDR3 sequence reads: CASSPNQDTQYF. The CDR3, as DNA: TGTGCCAGCAGCCCTAATCAAGATACGCAGTATTTT.

The rearrangement uses TRBV28 and TRBJ1-2, with 9 nucleotides matching TRBD1. The CDR3 spans 14 residues. Per the germline V gene, CDR1 is MDHEN and CDR2 is SYDVKM. Trimming took 5 bases from V and 5 from J; bases not matched to a gene: 6. The CDR3 coding sequence is TGTGCCAGCAGTCCACCGACAGGGGGGTATGGCTACACCTTC. Translating gives CASSPPTGGYGYTF.

This chain connects TRBV30 to TRBJ1-2; D is unresolved. Germline CDR1 and CDR2: GTSNPN and SVGIG (reference sequence). Trimming stripped 0 bases from V and 2 bases from J, with 4 bases between. This CDR3 is 12 amino acids long. CDR3 loop: CAWSVQNYGYTF. The CDR3 DNA sequence: TGTGCCTGGAGTGTACAAAACTATGGCTACACCTTC.

The CDR3 nucleotides are TGTGCCAGCAGAGAACCTAGTTCACAAGAGACCCAGTACTTC. Translation gives CASREPSSQETQYF. The rearrangement uses TRBV2 and TRBJ2-5, with D unclear. The CDR3 is 14 amino acids. CDR1 and CDR2 (germline): SNHLY, FYNNEI. Trimming pared 6 bases from V and 2 bases from J, leaving 13 bases between.

The chain carries TRBV29-1 and TRBJ1-3; 9 nucleotides agree with TRBD1. The CDR3 contains 14 residues. Germline V gene lookup returns CDR1 SQVTM and CDR2 ANQGSEA. J gave up 3 bases and V 5 bases, and 5 bases lay outside the gene matches. CDR3 in DNA: TGCAGCGTTCAGGACAGGGGATTTGGAAACACCATATATTTT. Amino acid sequence: CSVQDRGFGNTIYF.

The chain joins TRBV5-4 to TRBJ1-2; D not resolved. Germline CDR1 and CDR2: SGHNT and YYREEE (reference sequence). Trimming removed 2 bases at V and 3 bases at J, with 11 bases between. There are 14 residues in the CDR3. The CDR3 bases are TGTGCCAGCAGCTTTGGTTCGCAGGACTATGGCTACACCTTC. This sequence encodes CASSFGSQDYGYTF. Full variable domain (remainder filled in from reference TRBV5-4 and TRBJ1-2): ETGVTQSPTHLIKTRGQQVTLRCSSQSGHNTVSWYQQALGQGPQFIFQYYREEENGRGNFPPRFSGLQFPNYSSELNVNALELDDSALYLCASSFGSQDYGYTFGSGTRLTVV.

The V call is TRBV16, the J call TRBJ1-1; a possible D gene is TRBD1 (5 bases). Trimming shortened V by 1 base and J by 3 bases, and 12 bases separated the two germline ends. Germline CDR1 reads KGHSY; CDR2 reads FQNENV. This CDR3 comprises 15 residues. CDR3 DNA: TGTGCCAGCAGCCAATGGCTGGGGGGTGACACTGAAGCTTTCTTT. Encoded protein: CASSQWLGGDTEAFF.

Here the CDR3 reads CATGQGFEQYF. CDR3 nucleotide sequence: TGTGCCACTGGACAGGGATTCGAGCAGTACTTC. This rearrangement joins TRBV2 to TRBJ2-7; 8 nucleotides line up with TRBD1. Per the germline V gene, CDR1 is SNHLY and CDR2 is FYNNEI. The ends lost 10 bases at V and 6 bases at J; junction bases unmatched: 5. The CDR3 runs 11 residues.

The J gene is TRBJ2-7, the V gene TRBV7-8, with TRBD2 identical over 7 bases. Germline V CDR1 and CDR2: SGHVS, FQNEAQ. Germline trimming cut 5 bases from V and 9 bases from J; bases unmatched to any gene: 10. This CDR3 comprises 13 residues. CDR3 DNA: TGTGCCAGCAGCCCTCGAAGGGAGGGCCCGCAGTACTTC. This codes for CASSPRREGPQYF.

The CDR3 sequence is CTGGDYGYTF. The DNA for the CDR3 is TGTACAGGCGGTGACTATGGCTACACCTTC. The chain uses TRBV30 and TRBJ1-2; perhaps TRBD1 as D (5 bases). The CDR3 has 10 amino acids. Looked up from germline, CDR1 is GTSNPN and CDR2 is SVGIG (reference sequence).

This clone appeared once. This chain connects TRBV29-1 to TRBJ2-3, with D possibly being TRBD1 (6 bases). The CDR3 sequence is 14 residues long. V was cut by 2 bases and J by 1 base, with 10 bases left in between. The V gene's germline CDR1 is SQVTM and CDR2 ANQGSEA. The CDR3 loop reads CSVESTGGTDTQYF. CDR3 bases: TGCAGCGTTGAATCGACAGGAGGCACAGATACGCAGTATTTT.

The chain couples TRBV18 to TRBJ2-5, with D possibly being TRBD2 (6 bases). Trimming pared 5 bases from V and 1 base from J, leaving 11 bases between. The CDR3 sequence is 14 residues long. Looked up from germline, CDR1 is KGHSH and CDR2 is LQKENI. DNA of the CDR3: TGTGCCAGCTCAGGCAATAGCGGCCAAGAGACCCAGTACTTC. Protein sequence: CASSGNSGQETQYF.

The J gene is TRBJ1-6, the V gene TRBV6-5; weak D call: TRBD1 (6 bases). The CDR3 is made up of 12 amino acids. Germline assignment: CDR1 MNHEY and CDR2 SVGAGI. Between the trimmed V and J ends, which lost 8 bases and 10 bases, there was a span of 12 bases. CDR3 coding DNA: TGTGCCAGCGGGGGCAGCACATCACCCCTCCACTTT. Translated: CASGGSTSPLHF.

The chain combines TRBV18 with TRBJ1-5; D is ambiguous. The CDR3 is 13 amino acids. The germline V gene has CDR1 KGHSH and CDR2 LQKENI. V lost 4 bases, J lost 8 bases, and 12 bases lay in between. CDR3 loop: CASSLLRNEPQHF. In nucleotides, the CDR3 is TGTGCCAGCTCACTCCTCAGGAATGAGCCCCAGCATTTT.

The chain uses TRBV10-1 and TRBJ2-3, with 10 bases aligning to TRBD2. V gave up 8 bases and J gave up 6 bases; unmatched junction bases: 5. The CDR3 totals 13 residues. Germline V gene lookup returns CDR1 WNHNN and CDR2 SYGVQD (reference sequence). The CDR3 loop is CASGASGSDTQYF. The CDR3 DNA follows: TGCGCCAGCGGAGCTAGCGGGAGCGATACGCAGTATTTT.

In its sample, this clone was seen once. Here the CDR3 reads CASSTGLAGEKLFF. The CDR3 DNA sequence: TGTGCCAGCAGCACAGGACTAGCGGGAGAGAAGCTGTTTTTT. This rearrangement joins TRBV7-9 to TRBJ2-2; 13 nucleotides align to TRBD2. The CDR3 has 14 amino acids. The germline V gene has CDR1 SEHNR and CDR2 FQNEAQ (reference sequence). After removal of 5 bases from V and 12 bases from J, the junction contained 6 bases not matched to a gene.

This clone was observed a single time. The chain couples TRBV3-1 (or the pseudogene TRBV3-2) to TRBJ2-5; no definite D call. This CDR3 is 17 amino acids long. The germline CDR1 and CDR2 sequences are LGHDT and YNNKEL (reference sequence). Trimming removed 0 bases at V and 1 base at J, with 15 bases between. CDR3 amino acids: CASSQDSFFSSQETQYF. The DNA of the CDR3 is TGTGCCAGCAGCCAAGACTCGTTCTTTTCGTCCCAAGAGACCCAGTACTTC.

The chain couples TRBV10-3 to TRBJ1-2, with 10 bases aligning to TRBD1. J gave up 4 bases and V 10 bases, and 3 bases lay outside the gene matches. The CDR3 is 12 amino acids. CDR1 is ENHRY and CDR2 is SYGVKD in the germline V gene. The CDR3 nucleotides are TGTGCCACCGGACAGGGGGTCTATGGCTACACCTTC. Its translation is CATGQGVYGYTF.

This clone showed up just once. The chain couples TRBV5-1 to TRBJ1-2; a weak D match, TRBD1 (5 bases). Trimming shortened V by 4 bases and J by 11 bases, and 12 bases separated the two germline ends. Germline V gives CDR1 SGHRS, CDR2 YFSETQ. The length of the CDR3 is 11 residues. The CDR3 DNA is TGCGCCAGCAGCATCTTAGGGGTGTACACCTTC. Protein sequence: CASSILGVYTF.

J is TRBJ2-3 and V is TRBV9; TRBD1 might be the D (6 bases). The CDR3 length is 15 residues. Germline CDR1 SGDLS, CDR2 YYNGEE. With 0 bases removed from V and 3 bases from J, the gap between germline ends came to 11 bases. DNA of the CDR3: TGTGCCAGCAGCGTAGGTGGGGGCTGGACAGATACGCAGTATTTT. This encodes CASSVGGGWTDTQYF.

The chain combines TRBV28 with TRBJ1-1; D is unresolved. Germline loops: CDR1 MDHEN, CDR2 SYDVKM. This CDR3 spans 11 amino acids. Trimming took 2 bases from V and 9 from J, leaving 7 bases between them. The CDR3 region is CASSLILQAFF. Written as DNA, the CDR3 is TGTGCCAGCAGTTTAATTCTCCAAGCTTTCTTT.

The rearrangement links TRBV5-1 to TRBJ2-3; 11 positions match TRBD2. This CDR3 is built from 15 residues. V was clipped by 5 bases and J by 3 bases; unmatched bases: 5. Looked up from germline, CDR1 is SGHRS and CDR2 is YFSETQ. The CDR3 here is CASRELAGETDTQYF. CDR3 sequence (DNA): TGCGCCAGCAGGGAACTAGCGGGAGAGACAGATACGCAGTATTTT.

The genes are TRBV2 and TRBJ1-6; D ambiguous. This CDR3 region has 13 residues. Trimming removed 0 bases from V and 9 bases from J, with 6 bases in between. CDR1 SNHLY and CDR2 FYNNEI come from the germline V gene. The CDR3: CASSEAPVSPLHF. For the CDR3, the DNA is TGTGCCAGCAGTGAAGCGCCAGTTTCACCCCTCCACTTT.

The V and J genes are TRBV11-1 and TRBJ2-2, with TRBD2 matching over 8 bases. CDR3 length: 14 residues. V shed 7 bases and J 8 bases; nucleotides not matched to a gene: 9. Germline CDR1 is SGHAT and CDR2 is FQDESV (reference sequence). The CDR3 sequence is CASNFGGAGGELFF. The CDR3 bases are TGTGCCAGCAACTTCGGGGGGGCCGGAGGGGAGCTGTTTTTT.

This clone was counted only a few times. This rearrangement joins TRBV5-5 to TRBJ1-1; tentative D call: TRBD1 (5 bases). The ends were cut back, 1 base at V and 10 bases at J, with 14 bases in the middle. This CDR3 spans 13 amino acids. Looked up from germline, CDR1 is SGHKS and CDR2 is YYEKEE (reference sequence). CDR3: CASSLWTTGVAFF. CDR3 DNA sequence: TGTGCCAGCAGCTTGTGGACAACGGGGGTAGCTTTCTTT.